This T cell receptor (beta chain) stems from a study of blood T cell repertoires in COVID-19. Study as a whole: Acute and convalescent COVID-19 specimens originated in the United States, Italy and Spain.

Sequenced by immunoSEQ multiplex PCR; TCRdb stores in-frame clones only, minus some. The sample lists roughly 230,000 clones; about 86% were seen once. This CDR3 comprises 17 residues. Germline V lookup: CDR1 SGHNT, CDR2 YYREEE (reference sequence). V lost 4 bases to trimming and J lost 0 bases; unmatched junction nucleotides: 8. The clonotype was recovered from a middle-aged man with active or convalescent COVID-19. The J gene is TRBJ2-1, the V gene TRBV5-4, with TRBD2 matching over 9 bases. Sequenced sample: peripheral blood. CDR3 in DNA: TGTGCCAGCAGCCCAACTAGCGGGCCTAGCTCCTACAATGAGCAGTTCTTC. Encoded protein: CASSPTSGPSSYNEQFF.